This T cell receptor (beta chain) was sequenced during a study of regulatory T cells in long-lasting Graves disease. Study-level points and caveats: Among the persistent patients, 2,500 to 3,000 public clonotypes were shared, more than the 850 to 1,000 shared among new patients.

This CDR3 contains 20 residues. The trim removed 2 bases at V and 3 bases at J, leaving 15 bases unmatched. Germline V gives CDR1 SGHRS, CDR2 YFSETQ. In this sample, this clonotype turned up a few times. Its antigen is undetermined. Time point described: newly diagnosed GD, antithyroid drugs for less than 3 months. The TCR library was made from RNA that had been extracted from PBMCs in TRIzol. Construction of the TCR beta libraries employed iRepertoire HTBI primers in conjunction with Arm-PCR of CDR3 regions. Methods used by the authors: Gene usage covered approximately 65 TRBV and some 13 TRBJ segments. TCRdb re-called the multiplex PCR reads with MiXCR, one entry per CDR3 protein. TCRdb, not the original authors, processed these V and J calls. The sample shows 440,000 or so distinct CDR3 sequences, just under 15% of them seen only once. A further study also used this sample, focusing on T cells in Graves' hyperthyroidism and ophthalmopathy. That paper states: Diagnosis rested on symptoms, serum thyroxine and TRAb, thyroid ultrasound, and orbital computed tomography.

The J gene is TRBJ2-1, the V gene TRBV5-1, with 12 bases matching TRBD2. Sample: peripheral blood mononuclear cells (PBMCs), taken at new diagnosis, from a patient treated with antithyroid drugs. The sequence was obtained from a woman younger than 45 with Graves disease. This CDR3 reads CASSLVRRTSGTGIYNEQFF. CDR3 sequence (DNA): TGCGCCAGCAGCTTAGTGCGTCGGACTAGCGGGACAGGGATCTACAATGAGCAGTTCTTC.